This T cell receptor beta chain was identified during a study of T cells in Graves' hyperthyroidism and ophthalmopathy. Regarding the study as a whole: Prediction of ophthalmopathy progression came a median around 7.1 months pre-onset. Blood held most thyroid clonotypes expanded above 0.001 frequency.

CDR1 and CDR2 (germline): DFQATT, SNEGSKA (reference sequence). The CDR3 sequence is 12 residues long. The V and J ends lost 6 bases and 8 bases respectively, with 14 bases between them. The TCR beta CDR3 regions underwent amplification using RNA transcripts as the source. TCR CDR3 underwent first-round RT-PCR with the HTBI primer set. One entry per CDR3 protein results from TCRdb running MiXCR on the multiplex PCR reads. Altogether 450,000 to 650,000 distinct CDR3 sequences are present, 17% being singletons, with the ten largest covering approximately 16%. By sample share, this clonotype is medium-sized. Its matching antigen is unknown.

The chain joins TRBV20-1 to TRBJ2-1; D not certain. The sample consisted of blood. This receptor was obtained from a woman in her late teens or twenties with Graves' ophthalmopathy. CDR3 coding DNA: TGCAGTGCGGCGGAGAATTTGGATGAGCAGTTCTTC. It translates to CSAAENLDEQFF.